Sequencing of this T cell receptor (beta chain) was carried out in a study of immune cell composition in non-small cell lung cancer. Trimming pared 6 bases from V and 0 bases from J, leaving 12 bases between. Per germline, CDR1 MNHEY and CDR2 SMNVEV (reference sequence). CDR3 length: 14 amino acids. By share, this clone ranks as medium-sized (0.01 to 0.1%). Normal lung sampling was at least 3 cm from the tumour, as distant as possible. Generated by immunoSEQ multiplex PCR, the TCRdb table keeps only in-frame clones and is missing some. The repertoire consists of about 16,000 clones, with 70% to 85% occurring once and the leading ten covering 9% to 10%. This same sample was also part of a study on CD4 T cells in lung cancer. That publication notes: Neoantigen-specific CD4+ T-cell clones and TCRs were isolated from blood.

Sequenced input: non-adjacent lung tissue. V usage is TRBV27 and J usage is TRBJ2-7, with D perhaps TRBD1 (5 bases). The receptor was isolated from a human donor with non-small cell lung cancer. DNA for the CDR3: TGTGCCAGCAGCGGACAACAGAGCTCCTACGAGCAGTACTTC. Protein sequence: CASSGQQSSYEQYF.